This T cell receptor (beta chain) was identified in a study of T cell repertoires in cytomegalovirus infection. Study overall: Public TCR beta signatures marked donors with CMV infection and the matching HLA.

TCRdb fed the reads into MiXCR, producing one record per CDR3 protein. The table has around 210,000 distinct CDR3 sequences, around 6.6% seen once; the top ten hold about 6%. In its sample, this clonotype was seen many times. What it recognizes is unknown. CDR3 length: 15 amino acids. Trimming at V came to 5 bases and at J to 1 base, leaving 4 bases not matched to a gene. The germline V gene encodes CDR1 SNHLY and CDR2 FYNNEI. Findings and caveats of the study: Across the ex vivo response, the dominant clonotypes were HLA-C-restricted CMV-specific TCR beta clonotypes.

The specimen was PBMCs. V usage is TRBV2 and J usage is TRBJ2-3; 9 bases are a match to TRBD2. The clonotype comes from a human donor in good health (CMV status not recorded). Some clones in this sample may be carry-over from other donors' samples. The CDR3 is CASSTGLARTDTQYF. The CDR3 DNA sequence: TGTGCCAGCAGTACTGGACTAGCGCGCACAGATACGCAGTATTTT.